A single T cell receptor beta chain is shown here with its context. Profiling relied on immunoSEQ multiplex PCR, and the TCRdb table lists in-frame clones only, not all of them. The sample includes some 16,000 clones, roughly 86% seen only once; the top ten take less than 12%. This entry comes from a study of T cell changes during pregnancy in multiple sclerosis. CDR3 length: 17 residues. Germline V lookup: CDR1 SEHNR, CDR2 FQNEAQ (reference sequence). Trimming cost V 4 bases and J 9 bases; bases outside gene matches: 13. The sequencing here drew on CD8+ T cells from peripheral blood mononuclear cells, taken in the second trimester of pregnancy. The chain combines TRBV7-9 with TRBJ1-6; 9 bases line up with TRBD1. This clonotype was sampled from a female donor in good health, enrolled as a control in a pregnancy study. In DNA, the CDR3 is TGTGCCAGCAGCTCCTACTTGTCGGGACAGGGTGTTTCACCCCTCCACTTT. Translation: CASSSYLSGQGVSPLHF.